The next 22 T cell receptor beta chains were all read from a single sample in a study of T cell responses to AZD1222 COVID-19 vaccine. Profiling relied on immunoSEQ multiplex PCR, and the TCRdb table lists in-frame clones only, not all of them. The repertoire holds 200,000 or so clones, roughly 93% seen once, with 0.99% in the top ten. Sequencing used peripheral blood, obtained on day 0 of AZD1222 vaccination. The receptors originated from an adult in good health.

As for this clone: The sample contains more than one DNA sequence encoding this CDR3. The CDR3 DNA reads TGCGCCAGCAGCTTGGTCGGGGGCGGGGAGCTGTTTTTT. Its translation is CASSLVGGGELFF. The chain has TRBV5-1 and TRBJ2-2; a possible D gene is TRBD2 (6 bases). Germline CDR1 and CDR2: SGHRS and YFSETQ. The CDR3 length is 13 residues. Between the trimmed V and J ends, which lost 0 bases and 7 bases, there was a span of 7 bases.

The sample holds a few counts of this clone. The CDR3 here is CASSSVLKRTYEQYF. The CDR3 DNA reads as TGTGCCAGCAGTTCAGTCCTCAAGAGGACCTACGAGCAGTACTTC. The chain carries TRBV6-2 or TRBV6-3 and TRBJ2-7; D is unclear. CDR3 length: 15 residues. CDR1 MNHEY and CDR2 SVGEGT come from the germline V gene. Deletions cut 4 bases from V and 2 bases from J, with 15 bases between.

This clone was seen only a few times. V is TRBV7-8 and J is TRBJ2-1; the match to TRBD2 covers 11 bases. The CDR3 loop spans 15 amino acids. J was trimmed by 4 bases and V by 5 bases; bases with no gene match: 4. Germline loops: CDR1 SGHVS, CDR2 FQNEAQ. CDR3 loop: CASSTTSGEYNEQFF. CDR3 nucleotides: TGTGCCAGCAGCACGACTAGCGGGGAATACAATGAGCAGTTCTTC.

The V and J genes are TRBV5-1 and TRBJ2-5, with TRBD2 identical over 7 bases. There are 17 residues in the CDR3. From germline, CDR1 is SGHRS and CDR2 YFSETQ. V gave up 4 bases and J gave up 3 bases; unmatched junction bases: 15. DNA for the CDR3: TGCGCCAGCAGCCCGGGCCCGACGGGGAGGGTGGAAGAGACCCAGTACTTC. This translates into CASSPGPTGRVEETQYF.

This clone was detected once. The chain combines TRBV2 with TRBJ2-1, with 10 bases matching TRBD2. The germline V gene encodes CDR1 SNHLY and CDR2 FYNNEI. V shed 6 bases, J shed 8 bases, and the junction held 10 bases outside the gene matches. The length of the CDR3 is 15 residues. The CDR3 loop reads CASRDSLAGSDEQFF. DNA of the CDR3: TGTGCCAGCAGGGATTCACTAGCGGGGTCGGATGAGCAGTTCTTC.

The chain combines TRBV2 with TRBJ2-7, with D possibly matching TRBD1 (5 bases). Trimming pared 1 base from V and 2 bases from J, leaving 12 bases between. The length of the CDR3 is 15 residues. Germline V CDR1 and CDR2: SNHLY, FYNNEI. The CDR3 here is CASSEEQGRTYEQYF. CDR3 coding DNA: TGTGCCAGCAGTGAAGAGCAGGGTAGAACCTACGAGCAGTACTTC.

The V gene is TRBV11-2, the J gene TRBJ1-5; D uncertain. The CDR3 contains 13 residues. V gave up 5 bases and J gave up 6 bases, with 11 bases separating them. CDR1 SGHAT and CDR2 FQNNGV come from the germline V gene. The CDR3 DNA follows: TGTGCCAGCAGCCCGAGACCGGCTCAGCCCCAGCATTTT. Its protein product is CASSPRPAQPQHF.

The chain recombines TRBV24-1 with TRBJ2-3; TRBD2 agrees at 11 bases. The germline V gene has CDR1 KGHDR and CDR2 SFDVKD. This CDR3 has 17 amino acids. The V segment lost 4 bases and the J segment 0 bases; nucleotides outside the gene matches: 5. CDR3 residues: CATSDNSGGASTDTQYF. CDR3 nucleotide sequence: TGTGCCACCAGTGACAATAGCGGGGGGGCTAGCACAGATACGCAGTATTTT.

The V and J genes are TRBV11-1 and TRBJ2-5; no reliable D call. Germline CDR1 and CDR2: SGHAT and FQDESV (reference sequence). This CDR3 comprises 11 residues. Trimming left V 2 bases short and J 5 bases short, with 3 bases between. The CDR3, as DNA: TGTGCCAGCAGCTTACGGGAGACCCAGTACTTC. Translating it yields CASSLRETQYF.

The genes are TRBV27 and TRBJ2-3; the D gene could be TRBD1 or TRBD2 (5 bases each). This CDR3 comprises 14 residues. Germline CDR1 reads MNHEY; CDR2 reads SMNVEV (reference sequence). Between the trimmed V and J ends, which lost 3 bases and 0 bases, there was a span of 7 bases. The CDR3 is CASSFWGSTDTQYF. CDR3 bases: TGTGCCAGCAGTTTCTGGGGGAGCACAGATACGCAGTATTTT.

This clone was seen a few times. The J gene is TRBJ1-2, the V gene TRBV3-1 (or the pseudogene TRBV3-2), with D possibly matching TRBD1 (5 bases). Trimming stripped 1 base from V and 4 bases from J, with 19 bases between. This CDR3 region has 17 residues. The germline V gene has CDR1 LGHDT and CDR2 YNNKEL (reference sequence). CDR3 residues: CASSQVSGFPPTYGYTF. The CDR3 nucleotides are TGTGCCAGCAGCCAAGTCTCAGGGTTCCCACCGACCTATGGCTACACCTTC.

The chain couples TRBV3-1 (or the pseudogene TRBV3-2) to TRBJ2-2; weak D call: TRBD2 (5 bases). This CDR3 region has 14 residues. Trimming took off 0 bases at V and 9 bases at J, with 11 bases between the two ends. Germline values: CDR1 LGHDT, CDR2 YNNKEL (reference sequence). CDR3 sequence: CASSQDPRRRELFF. The CDR3 nucleotides read TGTGCCAGCAGCCAAGATCCCAGGAGGCGGGAGCTGTTTTTT.

This clone turned up a few times. The chain employs TRBV11-2 and TRBJ1-4; D ambiguous. The length of the CDR3 is 15 residues. The germline V gene has CDR1 SGHAT and CDR2 FQNNGV. The V gene lost 5 bases and the J gene lost 0 bases, with 10 bases spanning the gap. The CDR3 reads CASSPPQSTNEKLFF. The CDR3 region has the DNA TGTGCCAGCAGCCCACCGCAGTCAACTAATGAAAAACTGTTTTTT.

V gene TRBV5-1 combines with J gene TRBJ2-1, with no clear D. The germline V gene encodes CDR1 SGHRS and CDR2 YFSETQ. The CDR3 runs to 13 residues. Trimming cost V 7 bases and J 7 bases, with 15 bases left between them. The CDR3 region is CASQASRSNEQFF. Written as DNA, the CDR3 is TGCGCCAGCCAAGCGTCGAGGTCGAATGAGCAGTTCTTC.

This clone is a singleton in its sample. V and J are TRBV29-1 and TRBJ2-7; 8 bases align to TRBD1. J gave up 2 bases and V 5 bases, and 8 bases lay outside the gene matches. This CDR3 is built from 14 residues. Germline-derived CDR1 and CDR2 are SQVTM and ANQGSEA. The CDR3 DNA reads TGCAGCGTTTCTCCCCGACAGGGGCCCTACGAGCAGTACTTC. Translating it yields CSVSPRQGPYEQYF.

J is TRBJ2-1 and V is TRBV24-1, with 10 bases lining up with TRBD2. The junction had 13 bases not matched to a gene; V was cut back by 0 bases and J by 3 bases. CDR1 and CDR2 from the germline V gene are KGHDR and SFDVKD. The CDR3 is 20 residues long. CDR3: CATSDLPSPASGGLYNEQFF. For the CDR3, the DNA is TGTGCCACCAGTGATTTGCCCTCCCCAGCTAGCGGGGGTCTCTACAATGAGCAGTTCTTC.

This clone was seen once. This chain connects TRBV9 to TRBJ2-2; possibly TRBD2 for D (6 bases). CDR3 size: 19 residues. V was trimmed by 4 bases and J by 0 bases, leaving 22 bases between them. In germline, CDR1 is SGDLS, CDR2 YYNGEE. The CDR3 protein is CASSTTTQMRLANTGELFF. CDR3 bases: TGTGCCAGCAGCACTACCACTCAGATGAGACTAGCGAACACCGGGGAGCTGTTTTTT.

V and J are TRBV21-1 and TRBJ2-2; the table's TRBD1 call for D was not verified on the DNA. TRBV21-1 is shown as a pseudogene. The CDR3 has 17 amino acids. CDR3 sequence: CASSKYRAGDHAGELFF. CDR3 bases: TGTGCCAGCAGCAAGTACAGGGCAGGGGATCACGCCGGGGAGCTGTTTTTT.

This clone was recorded only once. This chain joins TRBV29-1 and TRBJ2-1; D remains unclear. V lost 1 base and J lost 6, with 1 base in between. The germline gives CDR1 SQVTM, CDR2 ANQGSEA. This CDR3 region has 10 residues. The CDR3 reads CSVEGNEQFF. CDR3 in DNA: TGCAGCGTTGAAGGCAATGAGCAGTTCTTC.

V is TRBV2 and J is TRBJ2-3; 14 bases fit TRBD2. CDR1 and CDR2 from the germline V gene are SNHLY and FYNNEI. V trimming: 6 bases; J trimming: 3 bases; junction bases outside the gene matches: 5. The CDR3 is 16 amino acids. CDR3 region: CASRTSGGARTDTQYF. The CDR3 nucleotides read TGTGCCAGCAGGACTAGCGGGGGGGCTCGTACAGATACGCAGTATTTT.

This clone was observed once. This chain links TRBV6-6 with TRBJ1-1, with 8 bases identical to TRBD1. This CDR3 spans 13 amino acids. CDR1 MNHNY and CDR2 SVGAGI come from the germline V gene (reference sequence). V dropped 5 bases and J dropped 1; count of bases not matched to a gene: 0. The chain's CDR3 is CASSDRGNTEAFF. CDR3 bases: TGTGCCAGCAGTGACAGGGGGAACACTGAAGCTTTCTTT.

Only a few counts were recorded for this clone. The chain employs TRBV5-4 and TRBJ2-7; 8 nucleotides match TRBD1. This CDR3 region has 12 residues. V shed 4 bases, J shed 6 bases, and the junction held 3 bases outside the gene matches. CDR1 is SGHNT, CDR2 YYREEE, per germline (reference sequence). The CDR3 DNA reads TGTGCCAGCAGCAGGACAGGGAGCGAGCAGTACTTC. As protein: CASSRTGSEQYF.